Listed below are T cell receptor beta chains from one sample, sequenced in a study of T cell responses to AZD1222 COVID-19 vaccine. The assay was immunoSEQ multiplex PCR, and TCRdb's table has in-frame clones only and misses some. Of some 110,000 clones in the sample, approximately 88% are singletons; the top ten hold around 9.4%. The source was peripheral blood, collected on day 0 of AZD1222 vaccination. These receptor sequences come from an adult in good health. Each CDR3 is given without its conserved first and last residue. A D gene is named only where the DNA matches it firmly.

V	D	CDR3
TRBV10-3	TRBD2	AISQASGRASYEQY
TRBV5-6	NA	ASRSTSPGASYNEQF
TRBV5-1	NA	ASSFSGAGSEKLF
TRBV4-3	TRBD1	ASSLEQGATEAF
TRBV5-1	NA	ASSFGSGLFYEQY
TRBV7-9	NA	ASSLEYVSSPLH
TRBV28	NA	ASSDGGSYEQY
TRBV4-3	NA	ASSQDRRPETQY
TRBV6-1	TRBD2	ASSDAGGTETYEQY
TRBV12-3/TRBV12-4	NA	ASSAPVTVGYT
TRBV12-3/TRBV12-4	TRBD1	ASNGQGRGPQH
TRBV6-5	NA	ASSSATTGQETQY
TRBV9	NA	ASSVVQGIMNTGELF
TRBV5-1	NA	ASSLDSSGGYGYT
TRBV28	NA	ASRYHGSYEQY
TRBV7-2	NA	ASSLGRLNYGYT
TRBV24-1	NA	ATSGPFTGELF
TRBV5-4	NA	ASARGGDNEQF
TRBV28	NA	ASSLGVTGTEAF
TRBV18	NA	ASSPDGSYEQY
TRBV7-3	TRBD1	ASSLQGARTEAF
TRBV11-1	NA	ASSLSNVGEKLF
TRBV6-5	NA	ASSYSQTGPYGYT
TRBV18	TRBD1	ASSPVGQGARGYT
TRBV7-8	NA	ASSFGQRNQPQH
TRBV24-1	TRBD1	ATSDAGTGFGNEQF
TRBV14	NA	ASSQRRTNYGYT
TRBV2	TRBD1	ASIVDRANEAF
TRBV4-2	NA	ASSLGPRGSSYNEQF
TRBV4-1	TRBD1	ASSRGGQGIGELF
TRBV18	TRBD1	ASSHQGAEYGYT
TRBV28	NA	ASEAYKDTIY
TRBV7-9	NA	ASSSLFGPDYEQY
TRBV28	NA	ASSSSVTSTDTQY
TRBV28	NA	ASSVGGSTYEQY
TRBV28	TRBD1	ASSLEGAGGNYGYT
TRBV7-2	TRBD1	ASSFGGTGGGVGYT
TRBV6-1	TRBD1	ASSEGLGQGAQAQY
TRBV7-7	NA	ASSLRLPDINYQETQY
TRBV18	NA	ASSPRGDSGYEQY
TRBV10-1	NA	ASSPDYGTFGGYT
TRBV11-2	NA	ASSLEWAEADTQY
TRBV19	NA	ASSDYPGPKQF
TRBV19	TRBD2	ASSILAGTTDTQY
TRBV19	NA	ASSIERVGPEETQY